This entry lists 14 T cell receptor beta chains sequenced from one sample in a study of cytomegalovirus exposure and HLA in healthy donors. It was with 60 Vbeta and 13 Jbeta primers that the PCR ran. The repertoire was sequenced with immunoSEQ multiplex PCR; TCRdb's copy has only in-frame clones and lacks some. The sample holds fewer than 200,000 clones, approximately 80% seen once. Sequencing was performed on PBMCs. These receptors all stem from a woman aged 25-40 years in good health and CMV-seronegative.

V and J are TRBV4-3 and TRBJ1-2; 10 bases are shared with TRBD1. CDR1 is LGHNA, CDR2 YSLEER, per germline. Germline trimming cut 4 bases from V and 2 bases from J; bases unmatched to any gene: 7. The CDR3 consists of 16 residues. The CDR3 nucleotides read TGCGCCAGCAGCCCGATGGGGACAGGGGCGAACTATGGCTACACCTTC. This encodes CASSPMGTGANYGYTF.

The rearrangement joins TRBV2 to TRBJ2-7; D is unclear. Per germline, CDR1 SNHLY and CDR2 FYNNEI. CDR3 size: 12 residues. With 6 bases removed from V and 6 bases from J, the gap between germline ends came to 12 bases. CDR3 nucleotide sequence: TGTGCCAGCAGGGGCCCCAGTGGCGAGCAGTACTTC. As protein: CASRGPSGEQYF.

CDR3 DNA sequence: TGCGCCAGCAGCCAAGGGAGGACAGGGGGGGCAGATACGCAGTATTTT. Encoded protein: CASSQGRTGGADTQYF. This chain joins TRBV4-3 and TRBJ2-3, with TRBD1 identical over 10 bases. The germline gives CDR1 LGHNA, CDR2 YSLEER. With 1 base clipped from V and 4 bases from J, the junction kept 5 bases outside the gene matches. CDR3 length: 16 amino acids.

The CDR3: CASRGTDPSTDTQYF. The DNA for the CDR3 is TGTGCCAGCAGAGGGACAGACCCCAGCACAGATACGCAGTATTTT. V is TRBV28 and J is TRBJ2-3; 7 bases are shared with TRBD1. Germline V CDR1 and CDR2: MDHEN, SYDVKM. V shed 6 bases and J 0 bases; nucleotides not matched to a gene: 6. The CDR3 loop spans 15 amino acids.

J is TRBJ1-1 and V is TRBV7-3; D is perhaps TRBD1 (6 bases). Trimming removed 5 bases at V and 7 bases at J, with 20 bases between. The CDR3 totals 15 residues. Germline V CDR1 and CDR2: SGHTA, FQGTGA. CDR3 sequence (DNA): TGTGCCAGCAGCCCAGGGGACACCGGTTACAGTGAAGCTTTCTTT. It translates to CASSPGDTGYSEAFF.

The chain combines TRBV9 with TRBJ2-3, with 9 bases identical to TRBD2. The V and J ends lost 3 bases and 8 bases, in that order; junction bases with no gene match: 1. The CDR3 runs to 12 residues. CDR1 is SGDLS and CDR2 is YYNGEE in the germline V gene. CDR3 DNA: TGTGCCAGCAGCGGCGGGGGGGCTACGCAGTATTTT. It translates to CASSGGGATQYF.

This chain uses TRBV4-1 with TRBJ1-6; D might be TRBD1 (5 bases). Trimming cost V 4 bases and J 8 bases, with 12 bases left between them. CDR3 length: 14 residues. In germline, CDR1 is MGHRA, CDR2 YSYEKL. The CDR3 coding sequence is TGCGCCAGCAGCCCCCGGGGGGGAGATTCACCCCTCCACTTT. Translation: CASSPRGGDSPLHF.

This clone was detected only a few times. This sequence joins TRBV27 and TRBJ2-3, with TRBD2 matching over 11 bases. This CDR3 is 16 amino acids long. V dropped 4 bases and J dropped 6; count of bases not matched to a gene: 9. Germline loops: CDR1 MNHEY, CDR2 SMNVEV (reference sequence). The DNA of the CDR3 is TGTGCCAGCAGTTCGCCCTATGGACTAGCGGGCGATACGCAGTATTTT. It translates to CASSSPYGLAGDTQYF.

The chain has TRBV4-1 and TRBJ1-1; D unresolved. The length of the CDR3 is 14 residues. Germline CDR1 MGHRA, CDR2 YSYEKL. V was pared by 4 bases and J by 5 bases, with 14 bases between. CDR3 amino acids: CASSREVDRTEAFF. CDR3 coding DNA: TGCGCCAGCAGCCGTGAGGTCGATAGGACTGAAGCTTTCTTT.

The rearrangement uses TRBV2 and TRBJ2-7; no clear D. CDR3 length: 12 residues. Trimming removed 5 bases at V and 3 bases at J, with 8 bases between. CDR1 is SNHLY and CDR2 is FYNNEI in the germline V gene. As DNA, the CDR3 is TGTGCCAGCAGTCGTGACATCTACGAGCAGTACTTC. Its protein is CASSRDIYEQYF. Looking up the rest from reference TRBV2 and TRBJ2-7 gives the full variable domain: EPEVTQTPSHQVTQMGQEVILRCVPISNHLYFYWYRQILGQKVEFLVSFYNNEISEKSEIFDDQFSVERPDGSNFTLKIRSTKLEDSAMYFCASSRDIYEQYFGPGTRLTVT.

This chain links TRBV6-5 with TRBJ2-7; a weak D match, TRBD1 (6 bases). The germline gives CDR1 MNHEY, CDR2 SVGAGI. V shed 6 bases and J shed 4 bases, with 10 bases lying between them. The CDR3 is 12 residues long. Here the CDR3 DNA reads TGTGCCAGCAGCCCAGACAGGTACGAGCAGTACTTC. Translation gives CASSPDRYEQYF.

This clone was found a few times. V is TRBV6-1 and J is TRBJ1-5; D gene unclear. Germline CDR1 and CDR2: MNHNS and SASEGT. The V end lost 2 bases, the J end lost 1 base, and 12 bases lay between the germline ends. CDR3 length equals 16 residues. CDR3 nucleotide sequence: TGTGCCAGCAGTGAACTTGGGTCGGGGAGCAATCAGCCCCAGCATTTT. Protein: CASSELGSGSNQPQHF.

This chain joins TRBV29-1 and TRBJ1-4, with D possibly being TRBD1 (6 bases). CDR3 length equals 12 residues. Per the germline V gene, CDR1 is SQVTM and CDR2 is ANQGSEA. Trimming removed 6 bases at V and 5 bases at J, with 10 bases between. The CDR3 region is CSVSTGNEKLFF. For the CDR3, the DNA is TGCAGCGTGAGTACAGGGAATGAAAAACTGTTTTTT.

As to this clone: Distinct nucleotide sequences in the sample also encode this CDR3. V usage is TRBV6-6 and J usage is TRBJ2-1; no firm D call. The CDR3 has 12 residues. The V end was cut by 5 bases, the J end by 15 bases, with 17 bases between. CDR1 is MNHNY, CDR2 SVGAGI, per germline (reference sequence). The CDR3 DNA follows: TGTGCCAGCAGTGATTTAGCTTCGGTTCCGTTCTTC. It is translated as CASSDLASVPFF.